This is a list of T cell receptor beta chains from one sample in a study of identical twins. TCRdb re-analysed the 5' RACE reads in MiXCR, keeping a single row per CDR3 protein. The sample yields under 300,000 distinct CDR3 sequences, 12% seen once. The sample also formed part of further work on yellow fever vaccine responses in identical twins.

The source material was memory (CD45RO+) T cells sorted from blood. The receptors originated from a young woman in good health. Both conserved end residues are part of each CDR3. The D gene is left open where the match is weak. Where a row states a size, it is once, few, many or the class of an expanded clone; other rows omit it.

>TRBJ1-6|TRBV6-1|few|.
TGTGCCAGCAGTCGGGGGACGGCATCTGCGAATTCACCCCTCCACTTT
CASSRGTASANSPLHF
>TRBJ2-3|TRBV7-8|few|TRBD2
TGTGCCAGCAGACCTAGCGGGGCGGGAGATACGCAGTATTTT
CASRPSGAGDTQYF
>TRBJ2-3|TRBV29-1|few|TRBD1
TGCAGCGGGTACAGGGGACAAGATACGCAGTATTTT
CSGYRGQDTQYF
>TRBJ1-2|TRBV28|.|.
TGTGCCAGCAGTTTACGCAGGGAATACTATGGCTACACCTTC
CASSLRREYYGYTF
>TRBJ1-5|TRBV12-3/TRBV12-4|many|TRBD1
TGTGCCAGCAGCCGACAGGGGGAAAATCAGCCCCAGCATTTT
CASSRQGENQPQHF
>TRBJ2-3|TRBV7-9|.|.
TGTGCCAGCAGCTTTGGGGACCATAGCCCAGATACGCAGTATTTT
CASSFGDHSPDTQYF
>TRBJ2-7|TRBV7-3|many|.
TGTGCCAGCAGCTTAACGGGCCACGAGCAGTACTTC
CASSLTGHEQYF
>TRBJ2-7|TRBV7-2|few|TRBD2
TGTGCCAGCAGCCCCCGTGGCGGGGGGAGGAAGCAGTACTTC
CASSPRGGGRKQYF
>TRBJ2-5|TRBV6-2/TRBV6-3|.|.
TGTGCCAGCAAAGGGCTAAACCGCCAAGAGACCCAGTACTTC
CASKGLNRQETQYF
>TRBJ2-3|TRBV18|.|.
TGTGCCAGCTCAATCTCCAGGCGCACAGATACGCAGTATTTT
CASSISRRTDTQYF
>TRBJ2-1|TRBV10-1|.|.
TGCGCCAGCGGGGTACGGAATGAGCAGTTCTTC
CASGVRNEQFF
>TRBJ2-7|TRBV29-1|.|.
TGCAGCGTTGCGGGGAGGGGGCCTAGTGGGAGGGCCTACGAGCAGTACTTC
CSVAGRGPSGRAYEQYF
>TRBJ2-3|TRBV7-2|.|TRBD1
TGTGCCAGCAGCACCGGACAGGGGGCTATCACAGATACGCAGTATTTT
CASSTGQGAITDTQYF
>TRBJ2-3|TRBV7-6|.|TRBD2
TGTGCCAGCAGAAGAGGGACTAGCGGTCCAGATACGCAGTATTTT
CASRRGTSGPDTQYF
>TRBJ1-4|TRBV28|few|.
TGTGCCAGCAGTGGTCGACAGGCAACTAATGAAAAACTGTTTTTT
CASSGRQATNEKLFF
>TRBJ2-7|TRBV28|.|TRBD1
TGTGCCAGCAGTTTCCCCGGGGACAGGGTACACGAGCAGTACTTC
CASSFPGDRVHEQYF
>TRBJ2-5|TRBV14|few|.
TGTGCCAGCAGCCAAGATTTGGGAGAGACCCAGTACTTC
CASSQDLGETQYF
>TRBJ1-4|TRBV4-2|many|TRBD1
TGTGCCAGCAGCCTGGAGGACAGGGGAGGTGAAAAACTGTTTTTT
CASSLEDRGGEKLFF
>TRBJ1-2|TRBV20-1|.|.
TGCAGTGCTAGACAGGGGGGCTACACCTTC
CSARQGGYTF
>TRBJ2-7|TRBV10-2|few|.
TGCGCCAGCAACACGGATTTTTCCTACGAACAGTACTTC
CASNTDFSYEQYF
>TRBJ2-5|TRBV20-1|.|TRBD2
TGCAGTGCCCCGACTCGCCGGCCTAGCGGGAGGTTAGAGACCCAGTACTTC
CSAPTRRPSGRLETQYF
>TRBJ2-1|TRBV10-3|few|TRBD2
TGTGCCATCAGTGAGCTGTCTAGCGGGACCTACAATGAGCAGTTCTTC
CAISELSSGTYNEQFF
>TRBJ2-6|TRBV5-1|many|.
TGCGCCAGCCGTGACTCTGGGGCCAACGTCCTGACTTTC
CASRDSGANVLTF
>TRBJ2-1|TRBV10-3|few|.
TGTGCCATCAATGGCGGGATGGGGTCCTACAATGAGCAGTTCTTC
CAINGGMGSYNEQFF
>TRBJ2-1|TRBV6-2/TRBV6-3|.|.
TGTGCCAGCAGTTACACCGTCGGCAGGGGATTTGAAAATGAGCAGTTCTTC
CASSYTVGRGFENEQFF
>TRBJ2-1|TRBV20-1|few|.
TGCAGTGCCCCCCGGCGGGGCAATGAGCAGTTCTTC
CSAPRRGNEQFF
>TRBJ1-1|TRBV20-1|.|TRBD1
TGCAGTGCTGAACAGGGGGTCACTGAAGCTTTCTTT
CSAEQGVTEAFF
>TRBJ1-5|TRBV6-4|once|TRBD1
TGTGCCAGCCGCATGGGGACAGCTGACAATCAGCCCCAGCATTTT
CASRMGTADNQPQHF
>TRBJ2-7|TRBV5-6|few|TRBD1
TGTGCCAGCAGCTATACCGGGACAGGGGGCAGGGACGAGCAGTACTTC
CASSYTGTGGRDEQYF